Below, 21 T cell receptor beta chains from the same sample are listed, as sequenced in a study of control samples from healthy donors and cancer patients. Assay used: immunoSEQ multiplex PCR; TCRdb lists only in-frame clones, some missing. The sample includes under 65,000 clones, around 87% seen only once; the top ten take roughly 13%. Sequences were obtained from PBMCs. These receptors all come from a woman in her fifties or sixties with lung cancer.

The chain employs TRBV5-1 and TRBJ1-3; 10 bases map to TRBD1. CDR1 is SGHRS, CDR2 YFSETQ, per germline. J was trimmed by 8 bases and V by 6 bases; bases with no gene match: 8. The CDR3 runs to 14 residues. The CDR3 region has the DNA TGCGCCAGCACCACCGGACAGGGGGAGCACACCATATATTTT. It encodes CASTTGQGEHTIYF.

The CDR3 loop is CAWSLGLAGVGDTQYF. For the CDR3, the DNA is TGTGCCTGGAGCCTGGGACTAGCGGGAGTCGGAGATACGCAGTATTTT. V and J are TRBV30 and TRBJ2-3; 14 bases agree with TRBD2. The germline V gene encodes CDR1 GTSNPN and CDR2 SVGIG (reference sequence). The CDR3 length is 16 residues. V was pared by 3 bases and J by 5 bases, with 7 bases of the junction left unmatched.

The chain employs TRBV5-1 and TRBJ2-7; D not certain. CDR1 is SGHRS and CDR2 is YFSETQ in the germline V gene. CDR3 size: 15 residues. Between the trimmed V and J ends, which lost 0 bases and 3 bases, there was a span of 13 bases. CDR3 loop: CASSLVPARNYEQYF. CDR3 DNA: TGCGCCAGCAGCTTGGTACCTGCTAGAAACTACGAGCAGTACTTC.

V usage is TRBV2 and J usage is TRBJ1-2; perhaps TRBD1 as D (6 bases). With 3 bases removed from V and 8 bases from J, the gap between germline ends came to 16 bases. CDR1 is SNHLY and CDR2 is FYNNEI in the germline V gene. The CDR3 spans 14 residues. The CDR3 DNA is TGTGCCAGCAGTGATGGGGGCAGGCCTCGGGGCTACACCTTC. Encoded protein: CASSDGGRPRGYTF.

The chain employs TRBV27 and TRBJ2-2; TRBD1 might be the D (5 bases). The CDR3 consists of 15 residues. Per the germline V gene, CDR1 is MNHEY and CDR2 is SMNVEV (reference sequence). Between the trimmed V and J ends, which lost 1 base and 1 base, there was a span of 7 bases. The chain's CDR3 is CASSLLGVNTGELFF. The CDR3 DNA reads TGTGCCAGCAGTTTATTAGGGGTGAACACCGGGGAGCTGTTTTTT.

Judged by abundance, this clone is medium-sized. This chain connects TRBV19 to TRBJ1-1; possibly TRBD1 for D (5 bases). The CDR3 loop spans 14 amino acids. V lost 7 bases and J lost 2, with 14 bases in between. CDR1 is LNHDA and CDR2 is SQIVND in the germline V gene (reference sequence). DNA for the CDR3: TGTGCCAGTAAACTCGGGGGGATCAACACTGAAGCTTTCTTT. Protein sequence: CASKLGGINTEAFF.

This CDR3 is CASSSQLYGYTF. The CDR3 DNA reads TGTGCCAGCAGTTCCCAACTGTATGGCTACACCTTC. The V and J genes are TRBV28 and TRBJ1-2; D unresolved. The CDR3 length is 12 residues. V lost 4 bases to trimming and J lost 5 bases, with 8 bases between them. From germline, CDR1 is MDHEN and CDR2 SYDVKM.

There are a few counts of this clone. Here the CDR3 DNA reads TGTGCCAGCAAGGAGGGGGAGACCCAGTACTTC. Amino acid sequence: CASKEGETQYF. This chain uses TRBV2 with TRBJ2-5; perhaps TRBD2 as D (6 bases). Germline values: CDR1 SNHLY, CDR2 FYNNEI. This CDR3 contains 11 residues. With 7 bases removed from V and 5 bases from J, the gap between germline ends came to 8 bases.

J is TRBJ2-3 and V is TRBV12-3 or TRBV12-4, with 7 bases aligning to TRBD2. The CDR3 has 12 amino acids. V gave up 9 bases and J gave up 2 bases; unmatched junction bases: 2. The CDR3: CASRDYTDTQYF. The CDR3 DNA sequence: TGTGCCAGTCGGGACTACACAGATACGCAGTATTTT.

This sequence joins TRBV5-8 and TRBJ1-3; no clear D gene. CDR3 length: 13 residues. The germline V gene has CDR1 SGHTS and CDR2 YDEGEE. With 0 bases removed from V and 7 bases from J, the gap between germline ends came to 8 bases. The CDR3 protein is CASSLEAVNTIYF. DNA for the CDR3: TGTGCCAGCAGCTTGGAGGCAGTGAACACCATATATTTT.

The rearrangement uses TRBV2 and TRBJ1-4; perhaps TRBD1 as D (6 bases). Germline lookup yields CDR1 SNHLY and CDR2 FYNNEI. Trimming removed 6 bases at V and 5 bases at J, with 25 bases between. The CDR3 runs 18 residues. The DNA of the CDR3 is TGTGCCAGCAGCCTACGTGGGGGGGCCAGAACAGGGAATGAAAAACTGTTTTTT. The encoded protein is CASSLRGGARTGNEKLFF.

This clone was observed a few times. The chain recombines TRBV11-2 with TRBJ2-7; tentative D call: TRBD1 (5 bases). V dropped 7 bases and J dropped 4 bases, with 14 bases sitting between them. There are 13 residues in the CDR3. Looked up from germline, CDR1 is SGHAT and CDR2 is FQNNGV. DNA for the CDR3: TGTGCCAGCACCGGAGTGACAGTTTACGAGCAGTACTTC. It codes for CASTGVTVYEQYF.

V gene TRBV6-5 combines with J gene TRBJ2-7, with D perhaps TRBD1 or TRBD2 (5 bases each). Trimming removed 8 bases from V and 3 bases from J, with 17 bases in between. The CDR3 consists of 14 residues. CDR1 and CDR2 (germline): MNHEY, SVGAGI. The CDR3 region is CASSLGPRDYEQYF. Here the CDR3 DNA reads TGTGCCAGCTCCTTGGGACCGAGGGACTACGAGCAGTACTTC.

This clone was seen a handful of times. This chain uses TRBV10-3 with TRBJ2-3, with 7 bases matching TRBD2. Germline lookup yields CDR1 ENHRY and CDR2 SYGVKD. Trimming took 10 bases from V and 4 from J; bases not matched to a gene: 5. CDR3 length equals 12 residues. In DNA form, the CDR3 reads TGTGCCACCGGGGGGTGGTCAGATACGCAGTATTTT. Translated: CATGGWSDTQYF.

This clone was seen just once. CDR3 DNA: TGTGCCAGCACCGGGGTGGATAACCCTTTCTTT. Amino acids: CASTGVDNPFF. V and J are TRBV2 and TRBJ1-1, with D uncertain. CDR1 and CDR2 (germline): SNHLY, FYNNEI. The CDR3 has 11 residues. Trimming took 7 bases from V and 12 from J, leaving 15 bases between them.

The rearrangement links TRBV10-3 to TRBJ1-1; D gene ambiguous. The CDR3 runs 12 residues. V lost 4 bases and J lost 4, with 7 bases in between. Germline CDR1 and CDR2: ENHRY and SYGVKD. DNA of the CDR3: TGTGCCATCAGTGGGCGGGGCACTGAAGCTTTCTTT. It translates to CAISGRGTEAFF.

With respect to this clone: The sample contains more than one DNA sequence encoding this CDR3. The rearrangement uses TRBV5-1 and TRBJ2-1; 11 nucleotides agree with TRBD2. With V trimmed by 4 bases and J by 4 bases, 4 bases remained unmatched. The CDR3 spans 15 residues. Germline V gives CDR1 SGHRS, CDR2 YFSETQ. CDR3 DNA sequence: TGCGCCAGCAGCCCAGGGACTAGCGGTTACAATGAGCAGTTCTTC. Amino acids: CASSPGTSGYNEQFF.

This clone was counted a single time. The chain couples TRBV3-1 (or the pseudogene TRBV3-2) to TRBJ2-1; 12 bases fit TRBD2. With V trimmed by 4 bases and J by 4 bases, 2 bases remained unmatched. CDR3 size: 15 residues. Germline V lookup: CDR1 LGHDT, CDR2 YNNKEL (reference sequence). The chain's CDR3 is CASSPTSGGYNEQFF. The DNA for the CDR3 is TGTGCCAGCAGCCCGACTAGCGGGGGTTACAATGAGCAGTTCTTC.

The chain uses TRBV5-1 and TRBJ1-1, with D possibly being TRBD1 (6 bases). Germline-derived CDR1 and CDR2 are SGHRS and YFSETQ. The CDR3 sequence is 15 residues long. V was clipped by 5 bases and J by 5 bases, with 19 bases between them. The CDR3 bases are TGCGCCAGCAGTCCTATCCAGGGGTTTAGAACTGAAGCTTTCTTT. Its protein is CASSPIQGFRTEAFF.

The chain uses TRBV20-1 and TRBJ1-1, with a possible D match to TRBD1 (6 bases). V was clipped by 2 bases and J by 8 bases, with 9 bases between them. Germline V gene lookup returns CDR1 DFQATT and CDR2 SNEGSKA (reference sequence). The CDR3 length is 11 residues. The CDR3 sequence: CSARSTGEAFF. The CDR3 DNA follows: TGCAGTGCTAGATCCACAGGGGAAGCTTTCTTT.

This chain uses TRBV19 with TRBJ1-2, with D possibly TRBD1 on 5 matching bases. The CDR3 is 14 residues long. V was shortened by 3 bases and J by 8 bases, with 16 bases between the two germline ends. Germline V gene sequence: CDR1 LNHDA, CDR2 SQIVND (reference sequence). CDR3 DNA sequence: TGTGCCAGTAGTATGGCCGGGACGGCGTTAGGCTACACCTTC. It codes for CASSMAGTALGYTF. The full variable domain, completed using reference TRBV19 and TRBJ1-2, is DGGITQSPKYLFRKEGQNVTLSCEQNLNHDAMYWYRQDPGQGLRLIYYSQIVNDFQKGDIAEGYSVSREKKESFPLTVTSAQKNPTAFYLCASSMAGTALGYTFGSGTRLTVV.